This T cell receptor beta chain was documented in a study of blood T cell repertoires in COVID-19. Across the whole study: Acute and convalescent COVID-19 specimens originated in the United States, Italy and Spain.

TCRdb's table, derived via immunoSEQ multiplex PCR, lists solely in-frame clones and lacks some. Among some 150,000 clones listed, less than 90% were seen once. This receptor was taken from a human donor with acute COVID-19. The donor label of this sample is uncertain. The material sequenced was PBMCs or T cells enriched from blood (not recorded which).

The CDR3 loop reads CASSYSYYSPLHF. The CDR3 coding sequence is TGTGCCAGCAGTTACTCATATTATTCACCCCTCCACTTT. The chain couples TRBV6-2 or TRBV6-3 to TRBJ1-6; no reliable D call. Germline CDR1 reads MNHEY; CDR2 reads SVGEGT. The germline V and J ends were trimmed by 0 bases and 8 bases, with 5 bases remaining between them. The CDR3 sequence is 13 residues long.